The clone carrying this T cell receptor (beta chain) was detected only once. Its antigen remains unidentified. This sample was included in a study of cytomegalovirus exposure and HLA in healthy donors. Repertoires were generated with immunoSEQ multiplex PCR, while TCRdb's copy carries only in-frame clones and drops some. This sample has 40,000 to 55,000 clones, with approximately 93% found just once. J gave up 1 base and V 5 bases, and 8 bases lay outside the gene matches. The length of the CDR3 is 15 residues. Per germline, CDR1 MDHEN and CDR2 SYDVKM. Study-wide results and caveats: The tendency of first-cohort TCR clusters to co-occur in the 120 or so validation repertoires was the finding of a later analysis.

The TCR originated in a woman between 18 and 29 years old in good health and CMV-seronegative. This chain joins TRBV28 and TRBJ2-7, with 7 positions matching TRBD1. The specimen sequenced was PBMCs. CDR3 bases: TGTGCCAGCAGTGCCGGGACAGCCACTTCCTACGAGCAGTACTTC. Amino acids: CASSAGTATSYEQYF.